This T cell receptor beta chain originates from a study of blood T cell repertoires in COVID-19 (TCRdb year 2020). Concerning the study at large: Samples covering the acute and convalescent phases of COVID-19 were provided by collaborators in the United States, Italy and Spain. The material from the prospective study consisted of cDNA or gDNA derived from T cells, B-cell-depleted T cells, or PBMCs. The dataset comprised deeply sampled blood TCRbeta repertoires from subjects exposed to, actively infected with, or recovered from COVID-19. A freely available public database, intended as a resource for researchers studying the immune response to SARS-CoV-2, is where the repertoires were released. Samples were obtained from the ongoing ImmuneRACE study (first 160 participants) and from 1,254 subjects provided by 6 global collaborators. A de-identified subject ID, COVID-19 status, age in years and sex were almost always included in the sample metadata. Where HLA class I and class II types were available, the types were taken from metadata supplied by the sample provider, not from assay-based typing. The investigation overall reported the following: The quantity of clinical and demographic metadata differed by source and by participant and was supplied without curation.

The immunoSEQ Assay, a bias-controlled multiplex PCR, was used to amplify TCRbeta CDR3 regions from genomic DNA. Turning to the authors' computational methods: The number of nucleated cells in each sample was estimated from the amplification of reference gene primers within the assay. To quantify the absolute abundance of each unique TCRbeta CDR3 rearrangement, sequence reads were collapsed and filtered. Productive Simpson clonality was computed per sample as the square root of Simpson's diversity index over productive rearrangements. TCRdb's version of the immuneACCESS table is confined to in-frame rearrangements and falls short of the full clone set. An unresolved V gene accounts for under half of the shortfall where checked; the remainder is of unknown origin. D and trimming come from the DNA, and the V and J calls and clone size come from that table. The sample table lists almost 200,000 clones, roughly three quarters of them with a count of one. In total, the top ten clones hold nearly 6% of the sample.

Unmatched junction bases come to 20, with V trimmed by 0 bases and J by 4 bases. CDR1 and CDR2 are drawn from the germline V gene: MRHNA, SNTAGT. The CDR3 covers 20 residues, taking in both the cysteine and the phenylalanine. Here the CDR3 DNA is all that survives: 60 bases in frame from base 1. As regards this clone: Which antigen it targets is not known. No base quality information exists; no much larger clone differs at one position.

In Seattle, one collaborating source enrolled patients while the infection was active and tracked those patients longitudinally over the course of disease. Collaborating institutions collected whole blood in K2EDTA tubes following their own protocols. For TCRbeta analysis, collaborators shipped samples in one of three forms: frozen whole blood, isolated PBMCs, or DNA extracted from either of those sample types. What was sequenced was peripheral blood. The receptor comes from a woman aged 40-49 years with COVID-19, enrolled during active disease. The sequence links TRBV6-4 to TRBJ2-7; 8 bases in between match TRBD2. The DNA is as follows: TGTGCCAGCAGTGACTCCTTAACCCCCACGGGGGGGCCGAGAAGTTACGAGCAGTACTTC. It codes for CASSDSLTPTGGPRSYEQYF.